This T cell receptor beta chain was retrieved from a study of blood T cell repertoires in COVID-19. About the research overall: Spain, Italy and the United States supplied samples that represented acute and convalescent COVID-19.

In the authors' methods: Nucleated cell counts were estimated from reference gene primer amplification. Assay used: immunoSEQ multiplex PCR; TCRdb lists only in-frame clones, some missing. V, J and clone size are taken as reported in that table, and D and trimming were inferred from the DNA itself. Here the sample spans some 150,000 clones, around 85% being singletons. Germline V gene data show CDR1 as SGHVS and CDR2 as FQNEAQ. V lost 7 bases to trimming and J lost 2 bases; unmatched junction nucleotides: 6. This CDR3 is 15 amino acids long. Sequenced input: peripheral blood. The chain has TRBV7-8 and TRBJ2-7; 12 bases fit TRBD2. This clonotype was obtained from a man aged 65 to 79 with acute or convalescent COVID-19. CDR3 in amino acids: CASNPRTSGAYEQYF. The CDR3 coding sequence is TGTGCCAGCAACCCGCGGACTAGCGGGGCCTACGAGCAGTACTTC.